This T cell receptor (beta chain) was recorded in a study of T cells in Graves' hyperthyroidism and ophthalmopathy. Study conclusions and caveats: Median prediction lead before ophthalmopathy onset was 5.5 to 7 months with the model. Most clonotypes expanded in thyroid above 0.001 were likewise present in blood.

The CDR3 regions of TCR beta were amplified from RNA transcripts. The HTBI set primed first-round TCR CDR3 RT-PCR. TCRdb re-analysed the multiplex PCR reads in MiXCR, keeping a single row per CDR3 protein. The sample contains about 210,000 distinct CDR3 sequences, 17% of which appear only once. V shed 0 bases, J shed 3 bases, and the junction held 2 bases outside the gene matches. The CDR3 is 15 amino acids. Per germline, CDR1 MNHEY and CDR2 SVGEGT. The study defined stable Graves' hyperthyroidism as no ophthalmopathy progression within 18 months. Remarks on this clonotype: As yet, its antigen is unknown.

This sequence joins TRBV6-2 or TRBV6-3 and TRBJ2-3; 8 bases align to TRBD2. This clonotype was sampled from a man in his forties or fifties with Graves' hyperthyroidism. Sequenced sample: blood. CDR3 amino acids: CASSYSAGETDTQYF. For the CDR3, the DNA is TGTGCCAGCAGTTACTCAGCGGGAGAGACAGATACGCAGTATTTT.